These 24 T cell receptor beta chains came from one sample sequenced in a study of blood T cell repertoires in COVID-19. The method was immunoSEQ multiplex PCR; TCRdb's version includes in-frame clones alone and lacks a portion of them. The sample consists of 25,000 to 35,000 clones, approximately 72% of them appearing once. Sequences were obtained from peripheral blood. Source of these receptors: a man older than 75 with acute or convalescent COVID-19.

This chain uses TRBV3-1 (or the pseudogene TRBV3-2) with TRBJ2-3; D is uncertain. From germline, CDR1 is LGHDT and CDR2 YNNKEL (reference sequence). The CDR3 contains 16 residues. Trimming left V 4 bases short and J 1 base short, with 15 bases between. Written as DNA, the CDR3 is TGTGCCAGCAGCCTATACGGGTATGGCGGCACAGATACGCAGTATTTT. Translated, it gives CASSLYGYGGTDTQYF.

J is TRBJ2-7 and V is TRBV19; D may be TRBD2 (6 bases). V lost 6 bases, J lost 3 bases, and 15 bases lay in between. CDR1 is LNHDA and CDR2 is SQIVND in the germline V gene (reference sequence). This CDR3 contains 14 residues. CDR3 nucleotides: TGTGCCAGTAGGATGGGGACGGAGGGCTACGAGCAGTACTTC. Translation: CASRMGTEGYEQYF.

This clone came up once. The chain links TRBV5-1 to TRBJ1-2; 10 bases are a match to TRBD1. The ends lost 0 bases at V and 8 bases at J; junction bases unmatched: 7. The CDR3 loop spans 15 amino acids. Germline V gene sequence: CDR1 SGHRS, CDR2 YFSETQ. The CDR3 nucleotides read TGCGCCAGCAGCTTGGCTGGGACAGGGGATGGAGGCTACACCTTC. Translating gives CASSLAGTGDGGYTF.

The CDR3 region is CASSQERWGWGRDEKLFF. In DNA form, the CDR3 reads TGTGCCAGCAGCCAAGAGCGGTGGGGGTGGGGGAGGGATGAAAAACTGTTTTTT. The chain recombines TRBV4-2 with TRBJ1-4; weak D call: TRBD1 (5 bases). CDR1 LGHNA and CDR2 YNFKEQ come from the germline V gene. V lost 0 bases to trimming and J lost 6 bases, with 20 bases between them. The CDR3 has 18 residues.

V usage is TRBV5-1 and J usage is TRBJ2-5, with TRBD2 matching 11 bases. The CDR3 contains 15 residues. Germline V lookup: CDR1 SGHRS, CDR2 YFSETQ. Unmatched junction bases numbered 6, after V lost 3 bases and J lost 5 bases. The CDR3 here is CASSYATSGVETQYF. CDR3 DNA: TGCGCCAGCAGCTACGCGACTAGCGGGGTGGAGACCCAGTACTTC.

The chain links TRBV19 to TRBJ2-3; 9 positions match TRBD2. V lost 4 bases and J lost 0; bases outside the gene matches: 11. Germline-derived CDR1 and CDR2 are LNHDA and SQIVND (reference sequence). This CDR3 has 18 amino acids. The CDR3 region has the DNA TGTGCCAGTAGTAGTGTAGCGGGGGCGATTCAGAGCACAGATACGCAGTATTTT. Protein: CASSSVAGAIQSTDTQYF.

This rearrangement joins TRBV5-4 to TRBJ1-6; a possible D gene is TRBD1 (6 bases). This CDR3 is built from 15 residues. Trimming pared 4 bases from V and 5 bases from J, leaving 13 bases between. In germline, CDR1 is SGHNT, CDR2 YYREEE (reference sequence). The CDR3 DNA is TGTGCCAGCAGCCCACGGGACATTAATAATTCACCCCTCCACTTT. This sequence encodes CASSPRDINNSPLHF. Supplemented by reference TRBV5-4 and TRBJ1-6, the full variable domain reads ETGVTQSPTHLIKTRGQQVTLRCSSQSGHNTVSWYQQALGQGPQFIFQYYREEENGRGNFPPRFSGLQFPNYSSELNVNALELDDSALYLCASSPRDINNSPLHFGNGTRLTVT.

This chain joins TRBV18 and TRBJ1-2; 10 bases match TRBD1. V was clipped by 4 bases and J by 8 bases; unmatched bases: 4. The CDR3 sequence is 13 residues long. Looked up from germline, CDR1 is KGHSH and CDR2 is LQKENI. The CDR3 bases are TGTGCCAGCTCACTTGGGACAGGGGAAGGCTACACCTTC. Its translation is CASSLGTGEGYTF.

The chain is built from TRBV7-2 and TRBJ2-3; 8 bases match TRBD2. CDR1 is SGHTA, CDR2 FQGNSA, per germline. Trimming took 5 bases from V and 5 from J; bases not matched to a gene: 12. The CDR3 consists of 16 residues. The CDR3 nucleotides are TGTGCCAGCAGCCCCGGGGGGGGGATGCTCCGAGATACGCAGTATTTT. Translated, it gives CASSPGGGMLRDTQYF.

In its sample, this clone was seen once. V usage is TRBV12-3 or TRBV12-4 and J usage is TRBJ2-5, with a possible D match to TRBD2 (5 bases). The CDR3 is made up of 13 amino acids. V dropped 7 bases and J dropped 4 bases, with 13 bases sitting between them. CDR3 bases: TGTGCCAGCACCAAGCGAGGGTTAGAGACCCAGTACTTC. It specifies CASTKRGLETQYF.

This clone showed up just once. This chain connects TRBV6-5 to TRBJ1-6; possibly TRBD1 for D (6 bases). CDR1 and CDR2 (germline): MNHEY, SVGAGI. The CDR3 consists of 15 residues. With 6 bases removed from V and 10 bases from J, the gap between germline ends came to 19 bases. Written as DNA, the CDR3 is TGTGCCAGCAGCCTACAACAGGGTCGGGGATCACCCCTCCACTTT. Translated: CASSLQQGRGSPLHF.

V and J are TRBV2 and TRBJ1-5, with a weak D call TRBD1 (5 bases). Germline V gene data show CDR1 as SNHLY and CDR2 as FYNNEI. CDR3 size: 14 residues. Trimming stripped 8 bases from V and 2 bases from J, with 13 bases between. The CDR3 DNA reads TGTGCCAGCCACACAGGTTTCGGCAATCAGCCCCAGCATTTT. Residues: CASHTGFGNQPQHF.

This clone appeared a few times. The V and J genes are TRBV5-4 and TRBJ2-7, with a possible D match to TRBD2 (5 bases). V was cut by 3 bases and J by 4 bases, with 11 bases left in between. CDR3 length equals 13 residues. In germline, CDR1 is SGHNT, CDR2 YYREEE (reference sequence). CDR3 nucleotides: TGTGCCAGCAGCTCGGGATTTTCTTACGAGCAGTACTTC. Translated, it gives CASSSGFSYEQYF.

The gene calls are TRBV2 and TRBJ1-1; 7 nucleotides line up with TRBD1. The J segment lost 5 bases and the V segment lost 2 bases, leaving 5 bases of the junction unmatched. This CDR3 has 14 amino acids. From germline, CDR1 is SNHLY and CDR2 FYNNEI. The CDR3 protein is CASSEKATGTEAFF. The CDR3 region has the DNA TGTGCCAGCAGTGAAAAGGCGACAGGGACTGAAGCTTTCTTT.

The chain has TRBV6-5 and TRBJ2-2, with 9 bases lining up with TRBD1. The CDR3 is 15 amino acids. Germline V gene sequence: CDR1 MNHEY, CDR2 SVGAGI. Germline trimming cut 5 bases from V and 5 bases from J; bases unmatched to any gene: 6. In DNA, the CDR3 is TGTGCCAGCAGTCGACAGGGGGTGCTAACCGGGGAGCTGTTTTTT. Translation: CASSRQGVLTGELFF.

The chain couples TRBV3-1 (or the pseudogene TRBV3-2) to TRBJ2-1; no clear D. V lost 4 bases and J 2 bases, leaving 15 bases between the germline ends. Germline assignment: CDR1 LGHDT and CDR2 YNNKEL (reference sequence). This CDR3 spans 16 amino acids. The CDR3 loop is CASSPPRQRTYNEQFF. As DNA, the CDR3 is TGTGCCAGCAGCCCCCCCCGACAACGTACCTACAATGAGCAGTTCTTC.

The count of this clone is one. The chain couples TRBV6-5 to TRBJ1-5; tentatively, D is TRBD1 (6 bases). Germline V gives CDR1 MNHEY, CDR2 SVGAGI. V was shortened by 5 bases and J by 5 bases, with 13 bases between the two germline ends. There are 14 residues in the CDR3. The CDR3 DNA follows: TGTGCCAGCAGTCTCTCAGGGGACGATCAGCCCCAGCATTTT. Its protein is CASSLSGDDQPQHF.

This clone has just one count. The chain carries TRBV6-4 and TRBJ1-1, with D hard to call. Germline lookup yields CDR1 MRHNA and CDR2 SNTAGT. This CDR3 is built from 13 residues. V was clipped by 6 bases and J by 4 bases, with 12 bases between them. The CDR3 sequence is CASSGESGTEAFF. In DNA form, the CDR3 reads TGTGCCAGCAGCGGTGAGAGCGGCACTGAAGCTTTCTTT.

The chain links TRBV29-1 to TRBJ1-2, with 7 bases identical to TRBD1. Trimming removed 0 bases from V and 6 bases from J; junction bases left unmatched: 10. The CDR3 has 15 residues. CDR1 and CDR2 from the germline V gene are SQVTM and ANQGSEA. CDR3 protein: CSVEDRRDSSDGYTF. The CDR3 DNA reads as TGCAGCGTTGAAGATCGCCGGGACAGTTCCGATGGCTACACCTTC.

This clone occurred once. The chain has TRBV18 and TRBJ2-5, with 10 bases identical to TRBD2. This CDR3 has 15 amino acids. V dropped 1 base and J dropped 4; count of bases not matched to a gene: 3. CDR1 and CDR2 from the germline V gene are KGHSH and LQKENI. The CDR3 DNA is TGTGCCAGCTCACCACAGCGGGGGGGCCGAGAGACCCAGTACTTC. Protein sequence: CASSPQRGGRETQYF. The full variable domain, completed using reference TRBV18 and TRBJ2-5, is NAGVMQNPRHLVRRRGQEARLRCSPMKGHSHVYWYRQLPEEGLKFMVYLQKENIIDESGMPKERFSAEFPKEGPSILRIQQVVRGDSAAYFCASSPQRGGRETQYFGPGTRLLVL.

The genes are TRBV4-1 and TRBJ2-2; tentatively, D is TRBD1 (5 bases). V gave up 4 bases and J gave up 5 bases, with 8 bases separating them. This CDR3 region has 13 residues. The germline V gene has CDR1 MGHRA and CDR2 YSYEKL. The DNA of the CDR3 is TGCGCCAGCAGCCGGCAGGGAACCGGGGAGCTGTTTTTT. Encoded protein: CASSRQGTGELFF.

The table lists this clone with a few counts. J is TRBJ1-1 and V is TRBV7-3, with D perhaps TRBD1 (5 bases). From germline, CDR1 is SGHTA and CDR2 FQGTGA. V lost 4 bases and J lost 4, with 10 bases in between. The CDR3 has 13 residues. The chain's CDR3 is CASSSSGGTEAFF. The CDR3 region has the DNA TGTGCCAGCAGCTCTTCGGGGGGCACTGAAGCTTTCTTT.

Only one count was recorded for this clone. The V and J genes are TRBV7-6 and TRBJ2-2; the match to TRBD1 covers 7 bases. The CDR3 runs 17 residues. After removal of 5 bases from V and 4 bases from J, the junction contained 13 bases not matched to a gene. The germline V gene encodes CDR1 SGHVS and CDR2 FNYEAQ. CDR3: CASSLGTAQLFTGELFF. The CDR3 DNA follows: TGTGCCAGCAGCCTTGGGACAGCCCAACTCTTCACCGGGGAGCTGTTTTTT.

The sample holds many counts of this clone. Germline and junction disagree at one end, which may indicate a read error. The CDR3 protein is CASRGSTRCIF. The CDR3 coding sequence is TGTGCCAGCAGAGGATCGACAAGGTGTATCTTC. The V and J genes are TRBV6-5 and TRBJ1-2; unclear D gene. This CDR3 contains 11 residues. In germline, CDR1 is MNHEY, CDR2 SVGAGI.